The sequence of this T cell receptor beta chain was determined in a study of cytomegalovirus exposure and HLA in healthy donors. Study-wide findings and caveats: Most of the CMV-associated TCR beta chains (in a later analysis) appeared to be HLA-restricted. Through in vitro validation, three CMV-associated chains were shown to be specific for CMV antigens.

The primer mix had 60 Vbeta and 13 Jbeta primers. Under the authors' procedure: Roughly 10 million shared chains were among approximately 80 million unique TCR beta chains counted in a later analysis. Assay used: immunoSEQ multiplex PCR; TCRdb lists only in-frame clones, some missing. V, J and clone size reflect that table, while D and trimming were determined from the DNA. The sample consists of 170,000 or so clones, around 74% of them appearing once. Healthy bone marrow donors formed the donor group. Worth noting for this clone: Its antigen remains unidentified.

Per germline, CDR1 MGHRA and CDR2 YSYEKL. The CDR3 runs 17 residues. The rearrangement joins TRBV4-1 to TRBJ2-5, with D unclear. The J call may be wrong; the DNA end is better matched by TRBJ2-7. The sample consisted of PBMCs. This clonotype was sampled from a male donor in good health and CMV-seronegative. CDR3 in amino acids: CASSQDKSQSHLGEQYF. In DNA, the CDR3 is TGCGCCAGCAGCCAAGATAAGTCCCAGTCCCACCTGGGCGAGCAGTACTTC.